This T cell receptor (beta chain) was captured by sequencing in a study of cytomegalovirus exposure and HLA in healthy donors. Whole-study context: The roughly 700 first-cohort repertoires shared a platform with the 130 or so validation repertoires, as reported in a later analysis. The study's findings and limits: The authors listed roughly 150 TCR beta chains as cytomegalovirus-associated. As confirmed in vitro, three CMV-associated chains were specific for CMV antigens.

A remark on this clone: Its antigen remains unknown.

CDR3 length equals 15 residues. Germline V gene lookup returns CDR1 KGHSH and CDR2 LQKENI. Trimming at V came to 3 bases and at J to 1 base, leaving 0 bases not matched to a gene. TCRdb's table, derived via immunoSEQ multiplex PCR, lists solely in-frame clones and lacks some. This table has 150,000 to 200,000 clones, approximately 96% appearing once. The receptor comes from a woman younger than 35 in good health and CMV-seronegative. The chain couples TRBV18 to TRBJ2-3, with 11 positions matching TRBD2. Sequenced input: PBMCs. The CDR3: CASSPGLAGTDTQYF. The CDR3 DNA is TGTGCCAGCTCACCGGGACTAGCGGGCACAGATACGCAGTATTTT.